The 24 T cell receptor beta chains below all came from one sample that was sequenced in a study of blood T cell repertoires in COVID-19. Sequencing was performed with immunoSEQ multiplex PCR; in TCRdb, only in-frame clones are kept and a portion is missing. The data hold 160,000 or so clones, with approximately 78% observed a single time. Sequenced sample: peripheral blood. The source of these receptors is a human donor in a cohort sampled during active COVID-19.

This sequence joins TRBV6-2 or TRBV6-3 and TRBJ1-2, with 7 bases identical to TRBD1. This CDR3 comprises 15 residues. The germline V gene encodes CDR1 MNHEY and CDR2 SVGEGT. V shed 2 bases and J 1 base; nucleotides not matched to a gene: 4. This CDR3 is CASSYRDRYNYGYTF. The CDR3 DNA reads as TGTGCCAGCAGTTACCGGGACAGATATAACTATGGCTACACCTTC.

The chain couples TRBV5-1 to TRBJ2-1; 8 positions agree with TRBD2. The germline V gene encodes CDR1 SGHRS and CDR2 YFSETQ. This CDR3 comprises 14 residues. J was trimmed by 7 bases and V by 0 bases; bases with no gene match: 3. This CDR3 reads CASSLVAGFNEQFF. The CDR3 region has the DNA TGCGCCAGCAGCTTGGTAGCGGGGTTTAATGAGCAGTTCTTC. Filled out from reference TRBV5-1 and TRBJ2-1, the complete variable domain reads KAGVTQTPRYLIKTRGQQVTLSCSPISGHRSVSWYQQTPGQGLQFLFEYFSETQRNKGNFPGRFSGRQFSNSRSEMNVSTLELGDSALYLCASSLVAGFNEQFFGPGTRLTVL.

V gene TRBV4-3 combines with J gene TRBJ2-6, with a tentative D call TRBD2 (5 bases). With 2 bases removed from V and 2 bases from J, the gap between germline ends came to 10 bases. This CDR3 has 16 residues. The germline V gene has CDR1 LGHNA and CDR2 YSLEER. The chain's CDR3 is CASSQNPGTGANVLTF. The DNA for the CDR3 is TGCGCCAGCAGCCAAAATCCGGGGACTGGGGCCAACGTCCTGACTTTC.

This rearrangement joins TRBV28 to TRBJ2-1; no clear D. The V and J ends lost 2 bases and 4 bases respectively, with 6 bases between them. Per germline, CDR1 MDHEN and CDR2 SYDVKM. This CDR3 spans 13 amino acids. CDR3 amino acids: CASSLVRYNEQFF. CDR3 sequence (DNA): TGTGCCAGCAGTTTAGTGCGGTACAATGAGCAGTTCTTC.

The chain carries TRBV29-1 and TRBJ2-5, with TRBD2 as a possible D gene (6 bases). This CDR3 is built from 14 residues. V was shortened by 7 bases and J by 5 bases, with 20 bases between the two germline ends. The V gene's germline CDR1 is SQVTM and CDR2 ANQGSEA. CDR3 in DNA: TGCAGCGGCGCATTGGACGGGAGCACGGAGACCCAGTACTTC. Its protein is CSGALDGSTETQYF.

In regard to this clone: At one boundary the junction diverges from the germline segment, which might be a read error. The chain joins TRBV7-7 to TRBJ2-2; the match to TRBD1 covers 7 bases. The germline V gene has CDR1 SSHAT and CDR2 FNYEAQ (reference sequence). This CDR3 region has 16 residues. The DNA of the CDR3 is TGTGCTAGCAGCCCTCCGACAGGGTTGAACACCGGGGAGCTGTTTTTT. This sequence encodes CASSPPTGLNTGELFF.

The gene calls are TRBV27 and TRBJ2-7; possibly TRBD1 for D (6 bases). CDR3 length: 13 amino acids. V dropped 5 bases and J dropped 1 base, with 9 bases sitting between them. The germline gives CDR1 MNHEY, CDR2 SMNVEV (reference sequence). The CDR3 DNA reads TGTGCCAGCAGTCGGGACATATCCTACGAGCAGTACTTC. It yields the protein CASSRDISYEQYF.

The chain is built from TRBV6-5 and TRBJ2-1; tentatively, D is TRBD2 (5 bases). The CDR3 runs 15 residues. Germline V gene data show CDR1 as MNHEY and CDR2 as SVGAGI. V was trimmed by 3 bases and J by 4 bases, leaving 13 bases between them. The CDR3 DNA reads as TGTGCCAGCAGTTATCGTACGGGATCTTACAATGAGCAGTTCTTC. It yields the protein CASSYRTGSYNEQFF.

The J gene is TRBJ1-2, the V gene TRBV7-9; TRBD1 might be the D (6 bases). The V end lost 6 bases, the J end lost 2 bases, and 16 bases lay between the germline ends. Per germline, CDR1 SEHNR and CDR2 FQNEAQ (reference sequence). This CDR3 has 15 residues. CDR3 nucleotides: TGTGCCAGCAGGGAGGACAGAGTTAACAACTATGGCTACACCTTC. This sequence encodes CASREDRVNNYGYTF.

This chain connects TRBV12-3 or TRBV12-4 to TRBJ1-2; unclear D gene. The CDR3 is 13 residues long. Between the trimmed V and J ends, which lost 3 bases and 2 bases, there was a span of 7 bases. The CDR3 is CASSLFGNYGYTF. CDR3 sequence (DNA): TGTGCCAGCAGTTTGTTTGGCAACTATGGCTACACCTTC.

This chain connects TRBV28 to TRBJ2-7; D not certain. CDR1 and CDR2 from the germline V gene are MDHEN and SYDVKM. V gave up 3 bases and J gave up 4 bases, with 7 bases separating them. The CDR3 runs to 12 residues. CDR3 DNA: TGTGCCAGCAGTTTCCAGGAATACGAGCAGTACTTC. The encoded protein is CASSFQEYEQYF.

This clone was counted a single time. This chain links TRBV27 with TRBJ2-4; D uncertain. Trimming removed 3 bases at V and 2 bases at J, with 5 bases between. The CDR3 has 13 amino acids. CDR1 and CDR2 from the germline V gene are MNHEY and SMNVEV (reference sequence). CDR3 coding DNA: TGTGCCAGCAGTTTCGGTTCCAAAAACATTCAGTACTTC. Residues: CASSFGSKNIQYF.

V and J are TRBV2 and TRBJ2-3, with D possibly matching TRBD1 (5 bases). This CDR3 spans 13 amino acids. Germline V CDR1 and CDR2: SNHLY, FYNNEI. The V end was cut by 7 bases, the J end by 6 bases, with 14 bases between. The CDR3 reads CASTLSRADTQYF. The CDR3, as DNA: TGTGCCAGCACCCTTAGCAGGGCTGATACGCAGTATTTT.

The chain uses TRBV29-1 and TRBJ1-1; 7 bases are a match to TRBD1. Germline V CDR1 and CDR2: SQVTM, ANQGSEA. The length of the CDR3 is 12 residues. The ends lost 7 bases at V and 7 bases at J; junction bases unmatched: 9. The CDR3 bases are TGCAGCGCTTGGACAGGAGAGATTGAAGCTTTCTTT. This translates into CSAWTGEIEAFF.

The chain links TRBV12-3 or TRBV12-4 to TRBJ1-5; TRBD1 agrees at 7 bases. The CDR3 contains 13 residues. V lost 5 bases and J lost 4; bases outside the gene matches: 2. The CDR3, as DNA: TGTGCCAGCAGTGGACAGGTAAATCAGCCCCAGCATTTT. The encoded protein is CASSGQVNQPQHF.

CDR3 residues: CASSTPRTGGSGYTF. In DNA form, the CDR3 reads TGTGCCAGCAGCACTCCAAGGACAGGGGGCTCTGGCTACACCTTC. The chain uses TRBV6-5 and TRBJ1-2, with 11 positions matching TRBD1. The CDR3 has 15 amino acids. CDR1 MNHEY and CDR2 SVGAGI come from the germline V gene. V gave up 6 bases and J gave up 7 bases; unmatched junction bases: 10.

About this clone: Other DNA sequences in this specimen translate into the identical CDR3. This sequence joins TRBV5-1 and TRBJ1-4; unclear D gene. Germline assignment: CDR1 SGHRS and CDR2 YFSETQ. The CDR3 sequence is 14 residues long. V lost 2 bases and J lost 4, with 9 bases in between. The CDR3 coding sequence is TGCGCCAGCAGCTTATGGCAGGATAATGAAAAACTGTTTTTT. Protein: CASSLWQDNEKLFF.

This chain joins TRBV10-3 and TRBJ2-7; D remains ambiguous. Trimming removed 3 bases from V and 5 bases from J, with 14 bases in between. The CDR3 totals 14 residues. The germline V gene has CDR1 ENHRY and CDR2 SYGVKD. CDR3 nucleotides: TGTGCCATCAGTGACCAAAACGGTCTCGACGAGCAGTACTTC. It codes for CAISDQNGLDEQYF.

CDR3 nucleotide sequence: TGCGCCAGCAGCCAGGGGACAGGGGAGTCCTACGAGCAGTACTTC. Amino acid sequence: CASSQGTGESYEQYF. The chain has TRBV4-3 and TRBJ2-7; 10 nucleotides align to TRBD1. V dropped 3 bases and J dropped 1; count of bases not matched to a gene: 3. This CDR3 region has 15 residues. Germline loops: CDR1 LGHNA, CDR2 YSLEER.

The chain joins TRBV6-1 to TRBJ1-1; D remains ambiguous. The CDR3 is 12 residues long. Per the germline V gene, CDR1 is MNHNS and CDR2 is SASEGT. The germline V and J ends were trimmed by 2 bases and 7 bases, with 8 bases remaining between them. CDR3 amino acids: CASSEYGYEAFF. The CDR3 DNA reads TGTGCCAGCAGTGAATACGGGTATGAAGCTTTCTTT.

The chain combines TRBV20-1 with TRBJ2-7; D is undetermined. Germline CDR1 DFQATT, CDR2 SNEGSKA (reference sequence). The CDR3 is 11 residues long. V was cut by 4 bases and J by 7 bases, with 11 bases left in between. CDR3 amino acids: CSATPGGEQYF. The CDR3 DNA reads as TGCAGTGCTACCCCAGGTGGTGAGCAGTACTTC.

The chain couples TRBV7-2 to TRBJ2-7, with D possibly matching TRBD2 (5 bases). V was trimmed by 5 bases and J by 1 base, leaving 18 bases between them. Germline CDR1 is SGHTA and CDR2 is FQGNSA. The CDR3 loop spans 16 amino acids. This CDR3 reads CASSPAVRTVSYEQYF. The CDR3 DNA reads TGTGCCAGCAGCCCGGCAGTTAGGACTGTGTCCTACGAGCAGTACTTC.

The CDR3 here is CASSWGQGGGYTF. CDR3 in DNA: TGTGCCAGCAGTTGGGGGCAGGGCGGCGGCTACACCTTC. This chain uses TRBV25-1 with TRBJ1-2; a weak D match, TRBD1 (6 bases). Germline V gene lookup returns CDR1 MGHDK and CDR2 SYGVNS. CDR3 length: 13 amino acids. Trimming shortened V by 5 bases and J by 8 bases, and 15 bases separated the two germline ends.

V is TRBV30 and J is TRBJ2-1, with TRBD2 matching 7 bases. After removal of 3 bases from V and 2 bases from J, the junction contained 7 bases not matched to a gene. The germline CDR1 and CDR2 sequences are GTSNPN and SVGIG (reference sequence). The CDR3 sequence is 15 residues long. The CDR3 region is CAWRGSGATYNEQFF. As DNA, the CDR3 is TGTGCCTGGAGGGGGAGCGGGGCGACCTACAATGAGCAGTTCTTC.